The 29 T cell receptor beta chains presented below share a single source sample, sequenced in a study of T cell repertoires in cytomegalovirus infection. TCRdb reprocessed the reads via MiXCR and lists one record per CDR3 protein. The sample lists fewer than 550,000 distinct CDR3 sequences; approximately 16% were seen once. Sequenced material: CD8+ T cells from PBMCs. The origin of the receptors is a human donor in good health (CMV status not recorded). Some clones in this sample may be carry-over from other donors' samples.

This clonotype was seen a few times. This chain uses TRBV5-1 with TRBJ1-1, with TRBD1 as a possible D gene (6 bases). The germline V and J ends were trimmed by 3 bases and 4 bases, with 19 bases remaining between them. CDR1 and CDR2 from the germline V gene are SGHRS and YFSETQ. This CDR3 has 16 amino acids. The DNA of the CDR3 is TGCGCCAGCAGCTCGGGACAAGGAGCCGGAGGCACTGAAGCTTTCTTT. Amino acid sequence: CASSSGQGAGGTEAFF.

This clonotype has just a few counts. J is TRBJ2-3 and V is TRBV10-3; TRBD2 agrees at 8 bases. In germline, CDR1 is ENHRY, CDR2 SYGVKD. The CDR3 totals 14 residues. With 10 bases clipped from V and 2 bases from J, the junction kept 8 bases outside the gene matches. CDR3 sequence (DNA): TGTGCCACCTTGGAGCGGGGGAACACAGATACGCAGTATTTT. Its translation: CATLERGNTDTQYF.

This clonotype was counted many times. The rearrangement links TRBV7-8 to TRBJ2-2; D is ambiguous. Trimming pared 3 bases from V and 9 bases from J, leaving 11 bases between. There are 13 residues in the CDR3. Germline V CDR1 and CDR2: SGHVS, FQNEAQ. CDR3 DNA sequence: TGTGCCAGCAGCTTCCTGGAGAGGAGGGAGCTGTTTTTT. It encodes CASSFLERRELFF.

The sample holds a few counts of this clonotype. The chain uses TRBV20-1 and TRBJ1-3; TRBD1 is a possible D gene (5 bases). The V end was cut by 3 bases, the J end by 0 bases, with 12 bases between. This CDR3 has 15 residues. Per germline, CDR1 DFQATT and CDR2 SNEGSKA (reference sequence). The CDR3 protein is CSASQRGVSGNTIYF. CDR3 nucleotide sequence: TGCAGTGCTAGTCAAAGAGGGGTCTCTGGAAACACCATATATTTT.

A few counts support this clonotype. The chain carries TRBV27 and TRBJ2-7; a weak D match, TRBD2 (6 bases). Per germline, CDR1 MNHEY and CDR2 SMNVEV (reference sequence). This CDR3 is 16 amino acids long. V lost 6 bases to trimming and J lost 7 bases, with 25 bases between them. CDR3 DNA: TGTGCCAGCAGCTTCTGGGATGACGGGAGAGTGGGGGAGCAGTACTTC. It translates to CASSFWDDGRVGEQYF.

This clonotype was counted once. The chain links TRBV25-1 to TRBJ1-2; D not resolved. Germline V gene data show CDR1 as MGHDK and CDR2 as SYGVNS. Deletions cut 0 bases from V and 3 bases from J, with 8 bases between. The CDR3 runs 14 residues. The CDR3 region is CASSEYRVDYGYTF. CDR3 nucleotide sequence: TGTGCCAGCAGTGAATATAGGGTTGACTATGGCTACACCTTC.

In this sample, this clonotype turned up a few times. This chain connects TRBV27 to TRBJ2-6, with a weak D call TRBD1 (5 bases). V was cut by 8 bases and J by 4 bases, with 12 bases left in between. CDR1 and CDR2 (germline): MNHEY, SMNVEV (reference sequence). The CDR3 spans 14 residues. In nucleotides, the CDR3 is TGTGCCAGCCGCCAGGGATCAGGGGCCAACGTCCTGACTTTC. Protein: CASRQGSGANVLTF.

This clonotype was recorded at least ten times. The rearrangement joins TRBV19 to TRBJ1-1; TRBD1 aligns across 7 bases. Germline CDR1 LNHDA, CDR2 SQIVND (reference sequence). V shed 3 bases, J shed 1 base, and the junction held 2 bases outside the gene matches. CDR3 length: 14 amino acids. The CDR3 sequence: CASSMTGRNTEAFF. CDR3 coding DNA: TGTGCCAGTAGTATGACAGGGCGGAACACTGAAGCTTTCTTT.

This clonotype was recorded many times. The chain links TRBV4-1 to TRBJ1-5; 9 nucleotides agree with TRBD1. The J segment lost 0 bases and the V segment lost 9 bases, leaving 9 bases of the junction unmatched. This CDR3 contains 16 residues. Germline values: CDR1 MGHRA, CDR2 YSYEKL. For the CDR3, the DNA is TGCGCCAGAGTGGACAGGGGATTATATAGCAATCAGCCCCAGCATTTT. Encoded protein: CARVDRGLYSNQPQHF.

The V gene is TRBV2, the J gene TRBJ2-7; no definite D call. The germline CDR1 and CDR2 sequences are SNHLY and FYNNEI. V dropped 3 bases and J dropped 4 bases, with 13 bases sitting between them. The CDR3 contains 14 residues. The CDR3 sequence is CASSEPKDGYEQYF. The CDR3 DNA reads TGTGCCAGCAGTGAGCCCAAGGACGGGTACGAGCAGTACTTC.

For this clonotype: A much larger clone lies one base from this, so it may be a read error. The conserved phenylalanine or tryptophan normally closing the CDR3 is absent here, so this likely arose from a read error. J is TRBJ2-7 and V is TRBV10-3; D gene unclear. Germline lookup yields CDR1 ENHRY and CDR2 SYGVKD. Trimming removed 10 bases at V and 7 bases at J, with 14 bases between. The CDR3 covers 11 residues. The CDR3 region has the DNA TGTGCCACCTCAAAAGGAAAAGAGCAGTACTTA. It encodes CATSKGKEQYL.

The genes are TRBV9 and TRBJ1-5; D uncertain. Germline lookup yields CDR1 SGDLS and CDR2 YYNGEE. V lost 2 bases and J 2 bases, leaving 8 bases between the germline ends. The CDR3 sequence is 14 residues long. This CDR3 is CASSVRRGNQPQHF. CDR3 bases: TGTGCCAGCAGCGTTAGACGAGGCAATCAGCCCCAGCATTTT.

There are many counts of this clonotype. This chain joins TRBV5-6 and TRBJ2-7, with D perhaps TRBD2 (6 bases). Germline V gives CDR1 SGHDT, CDR2 YYEEEE. Trimming shortened V by 4 bases and J by 0 bases, and 17 bases separated the two germline ends. This CDR3 comprises 16 residues. DNA of the CDR3: TGTGCCAGCAGCCAATGGAAGGAGGGGAGCTCCTACGAGCAGTACTTC. Translating gives CASSQWKEGSSYEQYF. Full variable domain (rest looked up from reference TRBV5-6 and TRBJ2-7): DAGVTQSPTHLIKTRGQQVTLRCSPKSGHDTVSWYQQALGQGPQFIFQYYEEEERQRGNFPDRFSGHQFPNYSSELNVNALLLGDSALYLCASSQWKEGSSYEQYFGPGTRLTVT.

This chain joins TRBV20-1 and TRBJ1-3; 7 bases map to TRBD1. The CDR3 runs 14 residues. Germline loops: CDR1 DFQATT, CDR2 SNEGSKA (reference sequence). The trim removed 2 bases at V and 3 bases at J, leaving 4 bases unmatched. Here the CDR3 reads CSARPRQGGNTIYF. The CDR3 nucleotides are TGCAGTGCTAGACCTCGACAGGGTGGAAACACCATATATTTT.

The gene calls are TRBV13 and TRBJ2-1; tentative D call: TRBD1 (5 bases). The CDR3 is made up of 13 amino acids. Between the trimmed V and J ends, which lost 5 bases and 12 bases, there was a span of 17 bases. CDR1 and CDR2 (germline): PRHDT, FYEKMQ (reference sequence). Here the CDR3 DNA reads TGTGCCAGCAGCCCAGCAGGCAGGGTAGGGCAGTTCTTC. This gives the protein CASSPAGRVGQFF.

This chain joins TRBV6-5 and TRBJ2-7; TRBD1 agrees at 7 bases. The CDR3 extends over 16 amino acids. Germline V gives CDR1 MNHEY, CDR2 SVGAGI. Germline trimming cut 0 bases from V and 2 bases from J; bases unmatched to any gene: 7. For the CDR3, the DNA is TGTGCCAGCAGTTACTCGATCGGGACAGAGGCCTACGAGCAGTACTTC. Protein: CASSYSIGTEAYEQYF.

On this clonotype: No conserved phenylalanine or tryptophan is present at the end of the CDR3, so a read error is the likely explanation. This rearrangement joins TRBV20-1 to TRBJ2-1; D unclear. Germline lookup yields CDR1 DFQATT and CDR2 SNEGSKA (reference sequence). Trimming removed 5 bases from V and 6 bases from J, with 26 bases in between. This CDR3 region has 17 residues. The CDR3 region is CSASYWVSVEPFNEQFY. The CDR3 nucleotides are TGCAGTGCTTCCTATTGGGTGAGCGTAGAACCGTTCAATGAGCAGTTCTAC.

The chain couples TRBV4-1 to TRBJ2-7; D is unclear. This CDR3 has 15 residues. In germline, CDR1 is MGHRA, CDR2 YSYEKL. V lost 0 bases to trimming and J lost 3 bases, with 12 bases between them. The CDR3 protein is CASSQERTSLYEQYF. The CDR3 region has the DNA TGCGCCAGCAGCCAAGAACGGACGTCTCTCTACGAGCAGTACTTC.

The chain is built from TRBV9 and TRBJ1-1; possible D gene TRBD1, 5 bases. This CDR3 has 15 amino acids. The V gene's germline CDR1 is SGDLS and CDR2 YYNGEE. V was shortened by 0 bases and J by 1 base, with 10 bases between the two germline ends. For the CDR3, the DNA is TGTGCCAGCAGCGTAGTTGGGGGAGAGAACACTGAAGCTTTCTTT. Protein product: CASSVVGGENTEAFF. The full variable domain, its missing parts supplied by reference TRBV9 and TRBJ1-1, is DSGVTQTPKHLITATGQRVTLRCSPRSGDLSVYWYQQSLDQGLQFLIQYYNGEERAKGNILERFSAQQFPDLHSELNLSSLELGDSALYFCASSVVGGENTEAFFGQGTRLTVV.

As concerns this clonotype: Without the conserved terminal phenylalanine or tryptophan, this CDR3 likely stems from a read error. This chain joins TRBV27 and TRBJ1-2; 9 bases line up with TRBD1. Germline V gene lookup returns CDR1 MNHEY and CDR2 SMNVEV (reference sequence). The CDR3 has 13 residues. Trimming took 5 bases from V and 5 from J; bases not matched to a gene: 3. CDR3 region: CASSPGQGYGYTL. The CDR3 DNA follows: TGTGCCAGCAGTCCGGGACAGGGTTATGGCTACACCTTA.

This clonotype was seen only a few times. This chain connects TRBV27 to TRBJ1-2, with D possibly TRBD1 on 5 matching bases. This CDR3 has 16 residues. Trimming removed 0 bases from V and 5 bases from J, with 16 bases in between. The germline gives CDR1 MNHEY, CDR2 SMNVEV (reference sequence). Written as DNA, the CDR3 is TGTGCCAGCAGTTTATCGCGGGGGGAACGGATGTATGGCTACACCTTC. Its translation is CASSLSRGERMYGYTF.

The genes are TRBV4-1 and TRBJ2-1, with D possibly being TRBD2 (6 bases). The CDR3 extends over 15 amino acids. CDR1 is MGHRA, CDR2 YSYEKL, per germline. V dropped 2 bases and J dropped 2 bases, with 10 bases sitting between them. The CDR3 region has the DNA TGCGCCAGCAGCCAAAGTATAGCGGCCTACAATGAGCAGTTCTTC. This encodes CASSQSIAAYNEQFF.

The chain couples TRBV6-1 to TRBJ2-7; 7 bases agree with TRBD2. The trim removed 8 bases at V and 8 bases at J, leaving 6 bases unmatched. Germline V gives CDR1 MNHNS, CDR2 SASEGT. This CDR3 spans 11 amino acids. Here the CDR3 DNA reads TGTGCCAGCGTGGGGGGGTACAAGCAGTACTTC. Protein sequence: CASVGGYKQYF.

For this clonotype: A read error is possible here, since a much larger clone lies one base away. The chain uses TRBV19 and TRBJ1-2, with D unresolved. The CDR3 spans 14 residues. Per germline, CDR1 LNHDA and CDR2 SQIVND (reference sequence). The CDR3 DNA follows: TGTGCCAGTAGTACCTATTCAGGCAATTATGGCTACAGCTTC. This translates into CASSTYSGNYGYSF.

The chain employs TRBV29-1 and TRBJ2-1; TRBD1 aligns across 7 bases. CDR3 length: 12 residues. Germline V CDR1 and CDR2: SQVTM, ANQGSEA. Trimming took 7 bases from V and 6 from J; bases not matched to a gene: 6. The CDR3 protein is CSADRDSNEQFF. As DNA, the CDR3 is TGCAGCGCCGACCGGGACAGCAATGAGCAGTTCTTC.

This clonotype was seen repeatedly, ten times or more. This chain uses TRBV11-2 with TRBJ1-2, with D hard to call. Per the germline V gene, CDR1 is SGHAT and CDR2 is FQNNGV. The CDR3 is made up of 10 amino acids. The ends were cut back, 6 bases at V and 6 bases at J, with 5 bases in the middle. CDR3 region: CASRGDGYTF. The CDR3 region has the DNA TGTGCCAGCAGGGGAGATGGCTACACCTTC.

This clonotype was counted ten times or more. The chain is built from TRBV6-5 and TRBJ2-5; D is unclear. Looked up from germline, CDR1 is MNHEY and CDR2 is SVGAGI. Trimming removed 0 bases from V and 2 bases from J, with 7 bases in between. This CDR3 comprises 14 residues. CDR3 DNA sequence: TGTGCCAGCAGTTACTCATCGGAACAAGAGACCCAGTACTTC. It encodes CASSYSSEQETQYF.

A remark on this clonotype: The junction differs from germline at one of its ends, possibly a read error. This rearrangement joins TRBV7-9 to TRBJ2-2; a possible D gene is TRBD1 (6 bases). Germline V gene data show CDR1 as SEHNR and CDR2 as FQNEAQ (reference sequence). There are 13 residues in the CDR3. CDR3: CASSKGGTGDLFF. CDR3 nucleotide sequence: TGTGCCAGCAGCAAAGGGGGAACCGGGGATCTGTTTTTT.

CDR3 amino acids: CATSRDQSPNEQFF. The CDR3, as DNA: TGTGCCACCAGCAGAGATCAGAGCCCTAATGAGCAGTTCTTC. This chain connects TRBV15 to TRBJ2-1; D gene uncertain. The V gene's germline CDR1 is LNHNV and CDR2 YYDKDF (reference sequence). CDR3 length equals 14 residues. Trimming cost V 0 bases and J 7 bases, with 10 bases left between them.